This T cell receptor beta chain was sequenced in a study of blood T cell repertoires in COVID-19. Assay: immunoSEQ multiplex PCR; the TCRdb copy retains only in-frame clones and omits some. The sample holds 90,000 to 150,000 clones, 79% seen once. The receptor was isolated from an elderly woman with acute or convalescent COVID-19. The sample consisted of peripheral blood.

DNA of the CDR3: TGTGCCAGCAGTTTAGGGGGGAGGGTAGGGGAGCAGTACTTC. Amino acid sequence: CASSLGGRVGEQYF. The chain employs TRBV28 and TRBJ2-7; TRBD2 aligns across 7 bases. The CDR3 contains 14 residues. Germline CDR1 is MDHEN and CDR2 is SYDVKM. J was trimmed by 7 bases and V by 2 bases; bases with no gene match: 8.